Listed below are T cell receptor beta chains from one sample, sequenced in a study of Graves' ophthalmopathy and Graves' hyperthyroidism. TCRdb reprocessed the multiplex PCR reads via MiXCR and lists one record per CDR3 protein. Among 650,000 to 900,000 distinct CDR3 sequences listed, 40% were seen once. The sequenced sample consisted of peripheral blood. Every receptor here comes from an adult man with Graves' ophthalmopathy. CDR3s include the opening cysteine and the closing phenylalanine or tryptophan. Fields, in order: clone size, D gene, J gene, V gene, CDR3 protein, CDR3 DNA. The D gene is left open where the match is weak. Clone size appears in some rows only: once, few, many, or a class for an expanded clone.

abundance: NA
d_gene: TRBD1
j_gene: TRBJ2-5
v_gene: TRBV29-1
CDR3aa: CSASQGNRGETQYF
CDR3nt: TGCAGCGCCTCCCAGGGAAACAGGGGAGAGACCCAGTACTTC

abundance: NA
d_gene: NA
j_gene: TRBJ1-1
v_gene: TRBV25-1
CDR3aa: CASSYYGGSGTEAFF
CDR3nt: TGTGCCAGCAGTTACTACGGGGGATCGGGTACTGAAGCTTTCTTT

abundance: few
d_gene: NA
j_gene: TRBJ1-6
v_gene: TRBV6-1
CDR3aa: CASRAENNSPLHF
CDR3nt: TGTGCCAGCAGGGCAGAGAATAATTCACCCCTCCACTTT

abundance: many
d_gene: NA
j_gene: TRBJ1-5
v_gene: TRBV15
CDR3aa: CATSKGGGHQPQHF
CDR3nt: TGTGCCACCAGCAAGGGGGGCGGCCATCAGCCCCAGCATTTT

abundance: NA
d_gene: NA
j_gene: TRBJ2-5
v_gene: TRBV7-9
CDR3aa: CASSFRENTGETQYF
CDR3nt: TGTGCCAGCAGCTTCCGAGAGAACACCGGGGAGACCCAGTACTTC

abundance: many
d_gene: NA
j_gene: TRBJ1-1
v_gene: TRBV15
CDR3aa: CATSRDLRGNTEAFF
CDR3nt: TGTGCCACCAGCAGAGATCTAAGGGGGAACACTGAAGCTTTCTTT

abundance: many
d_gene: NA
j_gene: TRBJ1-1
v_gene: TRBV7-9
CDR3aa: CASSSIRGRTEAFF
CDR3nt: TGTGCCAGCAGCTCTATCAGGGGACGCACTGAAGCTTTCTTT

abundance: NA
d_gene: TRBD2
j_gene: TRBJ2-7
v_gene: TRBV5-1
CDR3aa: CASSLASSGSSYEQYF
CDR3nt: TGTGCCAGCAGCTTGGCAAGTAGCGGGAGCTCCTACGAGCAGTACTTC

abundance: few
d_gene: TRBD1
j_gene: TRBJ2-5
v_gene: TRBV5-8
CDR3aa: CASSPVGTGASETQYF
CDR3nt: TGTGCCAGCAGCCCCGTCGGGACAGGGGCTTCGGAGACCCAGTACTTC

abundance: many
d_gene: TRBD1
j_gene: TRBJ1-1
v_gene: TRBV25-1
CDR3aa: CASTRGTGHRGGTEAFF
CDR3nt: TGTGCCAGCACTAGAGGGACAGGGCACAGGGGGGGCACTGAAGCTTTCTTT

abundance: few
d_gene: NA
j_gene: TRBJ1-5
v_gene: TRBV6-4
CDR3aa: CASSDGGGQPQHF
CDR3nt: TGTGCCAGCAGTGACGGTGGGGGTCAGCCCCAGCATTTT

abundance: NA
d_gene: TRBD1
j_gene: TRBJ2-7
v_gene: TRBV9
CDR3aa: CASSPRTGGDEQYF
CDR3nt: TGTGCCAGCTCACCCAGGACAGGAGGAGACGAGCAGTACTTC

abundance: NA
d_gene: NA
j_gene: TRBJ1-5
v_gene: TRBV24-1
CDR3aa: CASSYSKQQQPQHF
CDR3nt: TGTGCCAGCAGTTACTCGAAACAGCAGCAGCCCCAGCATTTT

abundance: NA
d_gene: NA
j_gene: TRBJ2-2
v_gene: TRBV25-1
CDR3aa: CAHRGGITGELFF
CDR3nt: TGTGCCCACAGGGGAGGTATCACCGGGGAGCTGTTTTTT

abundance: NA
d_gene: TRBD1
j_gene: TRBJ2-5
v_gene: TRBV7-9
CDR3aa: CASSWGTAEETQYF
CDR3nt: TGTGCCAGCAGCTGGGGGACAGCGGAGGAGACCCAGTACTTC

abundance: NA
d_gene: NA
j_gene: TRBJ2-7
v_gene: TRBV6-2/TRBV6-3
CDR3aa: CASSKTRGLGDEQYF
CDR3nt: TGTGCCAGCAGTAAAACCAGGGGACTCGGGGACGAGCAGTACTTC

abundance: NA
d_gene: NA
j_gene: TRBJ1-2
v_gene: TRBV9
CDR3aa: CASSLQQDYGYTF
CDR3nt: TGTGCCAGCAGCCTCCAACAGGACTATGGCTACACCTTC

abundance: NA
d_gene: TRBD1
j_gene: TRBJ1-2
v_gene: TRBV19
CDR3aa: CASSTPDRGLLNGYTF
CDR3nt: TGTGCCAGTAGCACACCGGACAGGGGGCTTCTCAATGGCTACACCTTC

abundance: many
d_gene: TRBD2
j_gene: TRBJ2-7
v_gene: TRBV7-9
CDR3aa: CASSLNSGGYEQYF
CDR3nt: TGTGCCAGCAGCTTAAATTCGGGAGGCTACGAGCAGTACTTC

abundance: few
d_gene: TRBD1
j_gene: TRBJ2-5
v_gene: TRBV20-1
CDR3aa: CSARDLGQGLETQYF
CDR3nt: TGCAGTGCTAGAGATCTGGGACAGGGTTTGGAGACCCAGTACTTC

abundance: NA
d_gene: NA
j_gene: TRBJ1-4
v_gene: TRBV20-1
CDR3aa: CSASSGNNEKLFF
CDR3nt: TGCAGTGCTAGTTCGGGAAATAATGAAAAACTGTTTTTT

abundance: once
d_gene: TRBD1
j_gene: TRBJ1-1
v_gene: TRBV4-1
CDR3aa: CASSQTDRVRTEAFF
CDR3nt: TGCGCCAGCAGCCAAACTGACAGGGTTCGGACTGAAGCTTTCTTT

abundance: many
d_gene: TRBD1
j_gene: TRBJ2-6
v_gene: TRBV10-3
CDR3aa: CAISGYPTGTGVPGANVLTF
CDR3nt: TGTGCCATCAGTGGCTACCCGACGGGGACAGGGGTGCCTGGGGCCAACGTCCTGACTTTC

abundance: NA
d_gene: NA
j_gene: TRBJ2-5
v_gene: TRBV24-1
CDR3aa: CATSDWADYQETQYF
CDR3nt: TGTGCCACCAGTGATTGGGCGGACTACCAAGAGACCCAGTACTTC

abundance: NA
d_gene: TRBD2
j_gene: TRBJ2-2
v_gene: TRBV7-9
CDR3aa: CASSLAVLAGGPGELFF
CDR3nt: TGTGCCAGCAGCTTAGCGGTCCTAGCGGGAGGGCCCGGGGAGCTGTTTTTT